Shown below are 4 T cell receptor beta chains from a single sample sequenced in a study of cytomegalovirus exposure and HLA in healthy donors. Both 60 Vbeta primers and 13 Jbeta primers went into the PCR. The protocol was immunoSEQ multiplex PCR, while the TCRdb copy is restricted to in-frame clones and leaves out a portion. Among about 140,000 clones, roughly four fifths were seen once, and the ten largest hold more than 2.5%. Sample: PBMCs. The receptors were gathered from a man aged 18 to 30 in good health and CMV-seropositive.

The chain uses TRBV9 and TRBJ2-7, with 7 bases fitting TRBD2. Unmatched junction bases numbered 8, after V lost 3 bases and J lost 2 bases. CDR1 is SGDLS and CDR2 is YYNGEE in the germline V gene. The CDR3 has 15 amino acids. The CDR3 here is CASSASSGWAYEQYF. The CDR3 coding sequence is TGTGCCAGCAGCGCCTCTAGCGGATGGGCCTACGAGCAGTACTTC.

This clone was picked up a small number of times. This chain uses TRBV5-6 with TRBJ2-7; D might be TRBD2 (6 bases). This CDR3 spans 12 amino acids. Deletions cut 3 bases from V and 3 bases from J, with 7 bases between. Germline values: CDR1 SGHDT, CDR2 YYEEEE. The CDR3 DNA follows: TGTGCCAGCAGCTCGGACTACTACGAGCAGTACTTC. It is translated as CASSSDYYEQYF.

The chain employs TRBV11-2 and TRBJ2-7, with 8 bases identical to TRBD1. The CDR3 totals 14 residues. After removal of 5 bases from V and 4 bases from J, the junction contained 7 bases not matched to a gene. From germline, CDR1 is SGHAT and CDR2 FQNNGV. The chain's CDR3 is CASSTGTGVYEQYF. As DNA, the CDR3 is TGTGCCAGCAGCACCGGGACAGGCGTATACGAGCAGTACTTC. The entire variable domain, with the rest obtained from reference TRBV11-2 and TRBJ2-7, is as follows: EAGVAQSPRYKIIEKRQSVAFWCNPISGHATLYWYQQILGQGPKLLIQFQNNGVVDDSQLPKDRFSAERLKGVDSTLKIQPAKLEDSAVYLCASSTGTGVYEQYFGPGTRLTVT.

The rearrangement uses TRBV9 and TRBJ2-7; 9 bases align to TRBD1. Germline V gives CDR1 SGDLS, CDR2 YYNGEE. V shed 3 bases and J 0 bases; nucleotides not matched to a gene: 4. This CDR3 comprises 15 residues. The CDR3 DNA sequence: TGTGCCAGCAGCGGCTCGGACAGGGGCTCCTACGAGCAGTACTTC. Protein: CASSGSDRGSYEQYF.